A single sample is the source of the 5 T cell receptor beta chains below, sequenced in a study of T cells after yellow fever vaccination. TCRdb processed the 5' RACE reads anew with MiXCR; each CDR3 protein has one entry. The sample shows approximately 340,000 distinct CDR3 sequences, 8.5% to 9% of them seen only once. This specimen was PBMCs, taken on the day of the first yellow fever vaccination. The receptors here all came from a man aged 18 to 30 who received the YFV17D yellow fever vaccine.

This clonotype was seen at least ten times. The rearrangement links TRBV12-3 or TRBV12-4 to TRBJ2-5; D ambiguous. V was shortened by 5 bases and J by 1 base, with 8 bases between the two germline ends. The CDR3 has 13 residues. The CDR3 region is CASSVQIQETQYF. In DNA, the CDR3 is TGTGCCAGCAGTGTGCAGATCCAAGAGACCCAGTACTTC.

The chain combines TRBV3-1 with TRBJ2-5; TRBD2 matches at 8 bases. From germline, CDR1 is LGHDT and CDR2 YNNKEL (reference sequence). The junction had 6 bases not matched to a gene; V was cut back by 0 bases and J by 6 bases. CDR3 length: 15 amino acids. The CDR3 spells CASSQDHSGVKTQYF. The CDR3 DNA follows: TGTGCCAGCAGCCAAGATCATAGCGGGGTGAAGACCCAGTACTTC.

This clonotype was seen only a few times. The CDR3 sequence is CASSFYSAANEKLFF. CDR3 coding DNA: TGCGCCAGCAGCTTCTACAGCGCGGCGAATGAAAAACTGTTTTTT. This rearrangement joins TRBV5-1 to TRBJ1-4; D gene uncertain. V was cut by 2 bases and J by 5 bases, with 13 bases left in between. Germline V gene data show CDR1 as SGHRS and CDR2 as YFSETQ. This CDR3 is 15 amino acids long.

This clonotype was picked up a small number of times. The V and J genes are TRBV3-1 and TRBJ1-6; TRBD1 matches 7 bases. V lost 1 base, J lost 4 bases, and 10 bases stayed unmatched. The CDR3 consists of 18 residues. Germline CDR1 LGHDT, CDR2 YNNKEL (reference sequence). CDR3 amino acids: CASSQVGLRGGYNSPLHF. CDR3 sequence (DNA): TGTGCCAGCAGCCAAGTTGGGCTCAGGGGGGGTTATAATTCACCCCTCCACTTT.

The CDR3 DNA reads as TGCAGTGCCGTACTAGCGGGGGGGCCACATGAGCAGTTCTTC. Translating it yields CSAVLAGGPHEQFF. The genes are TRBV20-1 and TRBJ2-1; 13 nucleotides match TRBD2. Germline-derived CDR1 and CDR2 are DFQATT and SNEGSKA (reference sequence). Trimming cost V 6 bases and J 8 bases; bases outside gene matches: 7. This CDR3 comprises 14 residues.